The 29 T cell receptor beta chains below were found in one sample sequenced in a study of T cell responses to AZD1222 COVID-19 vaccine (dated by TCRdb to the early 2020s). The library was built by means of the immunoSEQ multiplex PCR assay. Drawn from immuneACCESS, this table holds only the in-frame rearrangements with V and J called that TCRdb kept. Clones are partly lost; checked studies trace under half to an unresolved V gene and leave the rest unexplained. Present in this sample are 150,000 to 200,000 clones, about 89% of which were seen just once. In total, the top ten clones hold under 3.5% of the sample. The intended sense of this specimen's time point label: baseline before first vaccination. In the paper's terms, the treatment or condition label means: meningococcal conjugate vaccine given as trial control. The material sequenced was peripheral blood, taken on day 0 of MenACWY control vaccination. The receptors were gathered from an adult in good health.

This clone has more than one count but fewer than ten. The chain uses TRBV15 and TRBJ2-2; TRBD1 is a possible D gene (6 bases). CDR1 is LNHNV and CDR2 is YYDKDF in the germline V gene (reference sequence). Trimming took off 7 bases at V and 2 bases at J, with 11 bases between the two ends. The CDR3 contains 14 residues. The CDR3 is CATNPGHNTGELFF. DNA for the CDR3: TGTGCCACCAACCCGGGACACAACACCGGGGAGCTGTTTTTT. The full variable domain, rest sourced from reference TRBV15 and TRBJ2-2, is DAMVIQNPRYQVTQFGKPVTLSCSQTLNHNVMYWYQQKSSQAPKLLFHYYDKDFNNEADTPDNFQSRRPNTSFCFLDIRSPGLGDTAMYLCATNPGHNTGELFFGEGSRLTVL.

The rearrangement links TRBV6-5 to TRBJ2-3; no reliable D call. This CDR3 comprises 13 residues. Trimming removed 6 bases from V and 0 bases from J, with 7 bases in between. The germline V gene has CDR1 MNHEY and CDR2 SVGAGI. The CDR3 coding sequence is TGTGCCAGCAGCGGTGGGAGCACAGATACGCAGTATTTT. As protein: CASSGGSTDTQYF.

J is TRBJ2-1 and V is TRBV5-1, with unresolved D. The CDR3 runs to 14 residues. V lost 6 bases, J lost 7 bases, and 17 bases lay in between. Germline V gene sequence: CDR1 SGHRS, CDR2 YFSETQ. CDR3 loop: CASTSRPKGNEQFF. The CDR3 DNA sequence: TGCGCCAGCACCTCCAGGCCCAAGGGAAATGAGCAGTTCTTC.

The J gene is TRBJ2-7, the V gene TRBV6-7, with D possibly matching TRBD2 (6 bases). TRBV6-7 is classed as an ORF, of uncertain function. This CDR3 comprises 17 residues. V was cut by 2 bases and J by 6 bases, with 23 bases left in between. The CDR3 loop reads CASSYPSLTGDMTEQYF. As DNA, the CDR3 is TGTGCCAGCAGTTACCCCTCCTTAACGGGAGATATGACCGAGCAGTACTTC.

The chain recombines TRBV28 with TRBJ1-5, with D possibly being TRBD1 (5 bases). Trimming left V 5 bases short and J 0 bases short, with 14 bases between. The CDR3 sequence is 16 residues long. CDR1 is MDHEN, CDR2 SYDVKM, per germline. CDR3 in DNA: TGTGCCAGCAGTCCTCGACAGCCCTATAGCAATCAGCCCCAGCATTTT. Protein sequence: CASSPRQPYSNQPQHF.

This clone was found a few times. V and J are TRBV6-5 and TRBJ2-7; D perhaps matches TRBD2 (6 bases). The V end lost 0 bases, the J end lost 5 bases, and 11 bases lay between the germline ends. The length of the CDR3 is 14 residues. Per germline, CDR1 MNHEY and CDR2 SVGAGI. CDR3 in amino acids: CASSYSFGSDEQYF. The CDR3, as DNA: TGTGCCAGCAGTTACTCTTTCGGGAGTGACGAGCAGTACTTC.

The chain uses TRBV29-1 and TRBJ2-1; 11 nucleotides agree with TRBD1. Germline CDR1 and CDR2: SQVTM and ANQGSEA. V gave up 8 bases and J gave up 4 bases; unmatched junction bases: 10. The CDR3 extends over 15 amino acids. DNA for the CDR3: TGCAGCACCATCCCCGGGACAGGGGGGTACAATGAGCAGTTCTTC. Protein: CSTIPGTGGYNEQFF.

This clone was counted a single time. The chain recombines TRBV28 with TRBJ2-5, with D perhaps matching TRBD1 (5 bases). Germline loops: CDR1 MDHEN, CDR2 SYDVKM. The CDR3 covers 13 residues. The V and J ends lost 3 bases and 5 bases respectively, with 10 bases between them. This CDR3 reads CASSLSGLETQYF. CDR3 bases: TGTGCCAGCAGTTTGTCAGGGCTGGAGACCCAGTACTTC. Full variable domain (outside the CDR3, taken from reference TRBV28 and TRBJ2-5): DVKVTQSSRYLVKRTGEKVFLECVQDMDHENMFWYRQDPGLGLRLIYFSYDVKMKEKGDIPEGYSVSREKKERFSLILESASTNQTSMYLCASSLSGLETQYFGPGTRLLVL.

V gene TRBV5-4 combines with J gene TRBJ2-5, with 7 bases identical to TRBD1. After removal of 4 bases from V and 2 bases from J, the junction contained 5 bases not matched to a gene. The CDR3 sequence is 14 residues long. Germline CDR1 reads SGHNT; CDR2 reads YYREEE (reference sequence). The CDR3, as DNA: TGTGCCAGCAGCCCGCCGGGACAGCAAGAGACCCAGTACTTC. Translated, it gives CASSPPGQQETQYF. The complete variable domain, with remaining parts taken from reference TRBV5-4 and TRBJ2-5, reads ETGVTQSPTHLIKTRGQQVTLRCSSQSGHNTVSWYQQALGQGPQFIFQYYREEENGRGNFPPRFSGLQFPNYSSELNVNALELDDSALYLCASSPPGQQETQYFGPGTRLLVL.

The chain links TRBV7-2 to TRBJ2-1; D uncertain. The CDR3 extends over 15 amino acids. Trimming cost V 5 bases and J 0 bases, with 11 bases left between them. Germline V gene data show CDR1 as SGHTA and CDR2 as FQGNSA. CDR3 residues: CASSLGPTSYNEQFF. As DNA, the CDR3 is TGTGCCAGCAGCCTAGGACCGACCTCCTACAATGAGCAGTTCTTC.

J is TRBJ2-1 and V is TRBV9, with D possibly TRBD1 on 7 matching bases. The germline V gene encodes CDR1 SGDLS and CDR2 YYNGEE. V was cut by 0 bases and J by 7 bases, with 20 bases left in between. The CDR3 is 17 residues long. The CDR3, as DNA: TGTGCCAGCAGCGTAGCTGGAGGAGGGGGCGCGTTGAATGAGCAGTTCTTC. Translated, it gives CASSVAGGGGALNEQFF.

The chain couples TRBV6-2 or TRBV6-3 to TRBJ1-4; 9 bases match TRBD1. With 6 bases clipped from V and 4 bases from J, the junction kept 9 bases outside the gene matches. CDR1 is MNHEY and CDR2 is SVGEGT in the germline V gene. The CDR3 covers 16 residues. The CDR3 bases are TGTGCCAGCAGCGAATGGACAGGGGATTATAATGAAAAACTGTTTTTT. Amino acid sequence: CASSEWTGDYNEKLFF.

The chain recombines TRBV12-3 or TRBV12-4 with TRBJ2-7; 7 bases fit TRBD1. V lost 6 bases, J lost 7 bases, and 9 bases stayed unmatched. This CDR3 is built from 13 residues. The CDR3, as DNA: TGTGCCAGCAGATTGACAGGGAATGGAGAGCAGTACTTC. Amino acids: CASRLTGNGEQYF.

This clone was detected a few times. V usage is TRBV27 and J usage is TRBJ2-2; D remains ambiguous. Germline assignment: CDR1 MNHEY and CDR2 SMNVEV (reference sequence). CDR3 length equals 13 residues. V was trimmed by 8 bases and J by 1 base, leaving 8 bases between them. This CDR3 reads CASQILNTGELFF. As DNA, the CDR3 is TGTGCCAGCCAAATTCTGAACACCGGGGAGCTGTTTTTT.

The V and J genes are TRBV3-1 (or the pseudogene TRBV3-2) and TRBJ2-7; no firm D call. The ends were cut back, 4 bases at V and 1 base at J, with 17 bases in the middle. Germline V CDR1 and CDR2: LGHDT, YNNKEL (reference sequence). This CDR3 is 16 amino acids long. The DNA of the CDR3 is TGTGCCAGCAGCCCCCGCGCCCACACCGAGTCCTACGAGCAGTACTTC. It encodes CASSPRAHTESYEQYF.

The V call is TRBV18, the J call TRBJ1-1, with D possibly TRBD1 on 5 matching bases. The CDR3 length is 13 residues. CDR1 and CDR2 (germline): KGHSH, LQKENI. The V end was cut by 5 bases, the J end by 1 base, with 8 bases between. For the CDR3, the DNA is TGTGCCAGCTCAAGGGACTCGAACACTGAAGCTTTCTTT. This encodes CASSRDSNTEAFF.

This clone was detected only a few times. The CDR3 coding sequence is TGTGCCAGCAGCCCAAGGACACTGGATAGCAATCAGCCCCAGCATTTT. It yields the protein CASSPRTLDSNQPQHF. The chain employs TRBV4-2 and TRBJ1-5, with D possibly matching TRBD1 (5 bases). The CDR3 sequence is 16 residues long. In germline, CDR1 is LGHNA, CDR2 YNFKEQ. V was pared by 4 bases and J by 0 bases, with 13 bases between.

The chain combines TRBV28 with TRBJ2-5; D might be TRBD2 (5 bases). Trimming shortened V by 5 bases and J by 3 bases, and 16 bases separated the two germline ends. The CDR3 runs 15 residues. CDR1 and CDR2 from the germline V gene are MDHEN and SYDVKM. CDR3 nucleotide sequence: TGTGCCAGCAGTCAAGAGGAGTCCGGGAAAGAGACCCAGTACTTC. It encodes CASSQEESGKETQYF.

The chain employs TRBV19 and TRBJ1-2, with 10 bases fitting TRBD1. Losses at the gene ends were 6 bases for V and 4 bases for J; bases not matched to a gene: 8. The CDR3 runs 15 residues. The V gene's germline CDR1 is LNHDA and CDR2 SQIVND (reference sequence). CDR3 coding DNA: TGTGCCAGTAGCCCGACAGGGGGCCGGGGCTATGGCTACACCTTC. Residues: CASSPTGGRGYGYTF. Full variable domain (remainder filled in from reference TRBV19 and TRBJ1-2): DGGITQSPKYLFRKEGQNVTLSCEQNLNHDAMYWYRQDPGQGLRLIYYSQIVNDFQKGDIAEGYSVSREKKESFPLTVTSAQKNPTAFYLCASSPTGGRGYGYTFGSGTRLTVV.

The chain uses TRBV12-3 or TRBV12-4 and TRBJ1-6, with TRBD1 as a possible D gene (6 bases). Trimming cost V 7 bases and J 12 bases, with 13 bases left between them. The CDR3 spans 12 residues. CDR3 residues: CASTTGILPLHF. The DNA for the CDR3 is TGTGCCAGCACCACAGGGATTTTACCCCTCCACTTT.

This chain uses TRBV9 with TRBJ2-3; 7 nucleotides align to TRBD2. CDR3 length equals 16 residues. The ends lost 2 bases at V and 0 bases at J; junction bases unmatched: 6. Germline values: CDR1 SGDLS, CDR2 YYNGEE. The CDR3 nucleotides read TGTGCCAGCAGCGTTTGGCTAGCGGAGAGCACAGATACGCAGTATTTT. Amino acids: CASSVWLAESTDTQYF.

The genes are TRBV5-1 and TRBJ2-1; 14 nucleotides line up with TRBD2. The CDR3 is made up of 15 amino acids. Germline values: CDR1 SGHRS, CDR2 YFSETQ. With V trimmed by 2 bases and J by 9 bases, 4 bases remained unmatched. CDR3 in amino acids: CASSFSGLAGGEQFF. Here the CDR3 DNA reads TGCGCCAGCAGCTTCTCCGGACTAGCGGGAGGTGAGCAGTTCTTC.

The J gene is TRBJ2-7, the V gene TRBV29-1; 12 bases line up with TRBD1. J lost 4 bases, V lost 6 bases, and 4 bases had no gene match. The CDR3 runs 13 residues. Per the germline V gene, CDR1 is SQVTM and CDR2 is ANQGSEA. In DNA, the CDR3 is TGCAGCGTGGGGACAGGGGGCGATTACGAGCAGTACTTC. Translated: CSVGTGGDYEQYF.

This clone has only one observation. This chain connects TRBV15 to TRBJ1-1; D is unresolved. V gave up 7 bases and J gave up 1 base, with 13 bases separating them. The CDR3 totals 14 residues. Germline V CDR1 and CDR2: LNHNV, YYDKDF (reference sequence). The CDR3 DNA reads as TGTGCCACCACACCGCGATCACCGAACACTGAAGCTTTCTTT. Encoded protein: CATTPRSPNTEAFF.

This clone was detected a few times. The V call is TRBV6-2 or TRBV6-3, the J call TRBJ2-3, with D possibly being TRBD2 (5 bases). The CDR3 runs to 13 residues. CDR1 and CDR2 from the germline V gene are MNHEY and SVGEGT. V lost 6 bases and J 6 bases, leaving 13 bases between the germline ends. CDR3 in DNA: TGTGCCAGCAGCCAAGACTACACTGATACGCAGTATTTT. It codes for CASSQDYTDTQYF.

This chain joins TRBV20-1 and TRBJ1-2; the D is unclear. V was clipped by 6 bases and J by 2 bases, with 4 bases between them. The germline V gene encodes CDR1 DFQATT and CDR2 SNEGSKA (reference sequence). The CDR3 totals 10 residues. Here the CDR3 DNA reads TGCAGTGCACCGAACTATGGCTACACCTTC. Translation: CSAPNYGYTF.

This clone was observed a single time. The chain links TRBV5-4 to TRBJ2-1; D is possibly TRBD1 (6 bases). V was clipped by 6 bases and J by 5 bases, with 15 bases between them. This CDR3 region has 14 residues. Germline V gives CDR1 SGHNT, CDR2 YYREEE (reference sequence). The CDR3 spells CASKEGDTDNEQFF. The CDR3 nucleotides are TGTGCCAGCAAAGAGGGGGACACCGACAATGAGCAGTTCTTC. Drawing the rest from reference TRBV5-4 and TRBJ2-1, the complete variable domain is ETGVTQSPTHLIKTRGQQVTLRCSSQSGHNTVSWYQQALGQGPQFIFQYYREEENGRGNFPPRFSGLQFPNYSSELNVNALELDDSALYLCASKEGDTDNEQFFGPGTRLTVL.

The chain combines TRBV27 with TRBJ2-7; D remains unclear. Germline values: CDR1 MNHEY, CDR2 SMNVEV (reference sequence). V was trimmed by 5 bases and J by 0 bases, leaving 17 bases between them. This CDR3 has 16 amino acids. As DNA, the CDR3 is TGTGCCAGCAGTCCGACATTAGCCTTAAGCTCCTACGAGCAGTACTTC. Its translation: CASSPTLALSSYEQYF.

This clone was observed once. The chain is built from TRBV27 and TRBJ2-1; TRBD2 matches at 8 bases. CDR3 length equals 16 residues. The J segment lost 9 bases and the V segment lost 6 bases, leaving 16 bases of the junction unmatched. The germline V gene encodes CDR1 MNHEY and CDR2 SMNVEV (reference sequence). CDR3 protein: CASRGGPGGHLGEQFF. The CDR3 coding sequence is TGTGCCAGCAGGGGAGGTCCGGGAGGGCATTTGGGTGAGCAGTTCTTC.